This T cell receptor beta chain is from a study of blood T cell repertoires in COVID-19 (dated by TCRdb to about 2020). For the study in its entirety: Samples covering the acute and convalescent phases of COVID-19 were provided by collaborators in the United States, Italy and Spain. Sample metadata almost always included a de-identified subject ID, COVID-19 status, age in years and sex. Samples came from the ongoing ImmuneRACE study (first 160 participants) plus 1,254 subjects from 6 global collaborators. The repertoires were released in a freely available public database intended as a resource for research on the immune response to SARS-CoV-2. Where available, HLA class I and class II types were obtained from metadata supplied by the sample provider rather than from assay-based typing. The dataset comprised deeply sampled blood TCRbeta repertoires from subjects exposed to, actively infected with, or recovered from COVID-19. The prospective study material was composed of cDNA or gDNA derived from T cells, B-cell-depleted T cells, or PBMCs. Here is what the overall study found, with its caveats: How much clinical and demographic metadata was included differed by source and by participant, and the metadata was provided uncurated.

TCRbeta CDR3 regions were amplified from genomic DNA by means of the immunoSEQ Assay, a bias-controlled multiplex PCR. As for how the authors treated the data: The number of nucleated cells in each sample was estimated by amplification of reference gene primers within the assay. Sequence reads were collapsed and filtered to measure the absolute abundance of every unique TCRbeta CDR3 rearrangement. For each sample, productive Simpson clonality was calculated as the square root of Simpson's diversity index across productive rearrangements. Drawn from immuneACCESS, this table holds only the in-frame rearrangements with V and J called that TCRdb kept. Clones are partly lost; checked studies trace under half to an unresolved V gene and leave the rest unexplained. The V and J calls and clone size were taken over from that table, and D and trimming were inferred from the DNA. In this sample the table shows roughly 180,000 clones, more than 80% of which occur a single time. The ten largest clonotypes hold more than 5.5% of the sample.

Between the V and J ends, shortened by 1 base and 4 bases respectively, the junction contains 13 bases. The CDR3 holds 15 amino acids from the cysteine to the phenylalanine. Solely the CDR3 DNA is kept, with 45 bases framed from the first base. Per the germline V gene, KGHSH is the CDR1 and LQKENI is the CDR2. Collaborating institutions collected whole blood in K2EDTA tubes following their own protocols. For TCRbeta analysis, collaborators shipped samples as frozen whole blood, isolated PBMCs, or DNA extracted from either of those sample types. This clone was observed a few times. Its antigen is still unknown. Per-nucleotide qualities are absent, and no much larger clonotype sits a single base away.

The sequence derives from a human donor in a cohort sampled during active COVID-19. Sequences were obtained from peripheral blood. The rearrangement joined TRBV18 to TRBJ1-2; the D gene cannot be named for sure. The CDR3 is CASSPRRPGAYGYTF. The nucleotides are TGTGCCAGCTCACCACGGCGGCCGGGAGCCTATGGCTACACCTTC.